Shown below are 15 T cell receptor beta chains from a single sample sequenced in a study of blood T cells in healthy people across ages. Primed by a sample-barcoded 5' primer and a J-beta primer mix, a second PCR proceeded for about 6 to 11 cycles. MiXCR, run by TCRdb on the 5' RACE reads, gives a single entry per CDR3 protein. Of about 970,000 distinct CDR3 sequences listed, 51% are singletons. The material sequenced was blood. The receptor set was obtained from a woman in her sixties or seventies in good health.

This clonotype was found many times. This chain joins TRBV29-1 and TRBJ1-2, with D unclear. V was shortened by 0 bases and J by 5 bases, with 10 bases between the two germline ends. This CDR3 region has 13 residues. CDR1 is SQVTM and CDR2 is ANQGSEA in the germline V gene. The CDR3 sequence is CSVEEVVGYGYTF. The DNA for the CDR3 is TGCAGCGTTGAAGAGGTAGTCGGGTATGGCTACACCTTC.

The V call is TRBV7-9, the J call TRBJ2-7; D is ambiguous. The CDR3 runs to 14 residues. Germline V gene sequence: CDR1 SEHNR, CDR2 FQNEAQ (reference sequence). The ends were cut back, 2 bases at V and 2 bases at J, with 10 bases in the middle. The CDR3 DNA reads TGTGCCAGCAGCTTATCAGGCGAGACCTACGAGCAGTACTTC. Translating gives CASSLSGETYEQYF.

The V call is TRBV7-2, the J call TRBJ1-5; no clear D gene. The length of the CDR3 is 12 residues. Trimming stripped 6 bases from V and 9 bases from J, with 12 bases between. Germline values: CDR1 SGHTA, CDR2 FQGNSA. This CDR3 is CASSRVGGPQHF. CDR3 bases: TGTGCCAGCAGTAGGGTCGGTGGGCCCCAGCATTTT. The complete variable domain, with remaining parts taken from reference TRBV7-2 and TRBJ1-5, reads GAGVSQSPSNKVTEKGKDVELRCDPISGHTALYWYRQSLGQGLEFLIYFQGNSAPDKSGLPSDRFSAERTGGSVSTLTIQRTQQEDSAVYLCASSRVGGPQHFGDGTRLSIL.

The chain joins TRBV24-1 to TRBJ2-5; D tentatively fits TRBD1 or TRBD2 (5 bases each). Germline CDR1 and CDR2: KGHDR and SFDVKD. This CDR3 is built from 16 residues. V was shortened by 5 bases and J by 5 bases, with 20 bases between the two germline ends. CDR3 amino acids: CATSVPGTGSEETQYF. CDR3 in DNA: TGTGCCACCAGTGTTCCGGGGACGGGATCGGAGGAGACCCAGTACTTC.

The chain recombines TRBV6-6 with TRBJ1-1; no clear D gene. V was cut by 2 bases and J by 6 bases, with 10 bases left in between. CDR3 length equals 13 residues. Germline-derived CDR1 and CDR2 are MNHNY and SVGAGI (reference sequence). CDR3 in amino acids: CASSYRPTAEAFF. CDR3 nucleotide sequence: TGTGCCAGCAGTTACAGGCCTACGGCTGAAGCTTTCTTT.

The rearrangement uses TRBV7-8 and TRBJ2-5; TRBD1 might be the D (6 bases). The V end lost 6 bases, the J end lost 11 bases, and 13 bases lay between the germline ends. Germline lookup yields CDR1 SGHVS and CDR2 FQNEAQ. The CDR3 has 11 amino acids. This CDR3 reads CASRGQREQYF. The CDR3 region has the DNA TGTGCCAGCAGAGGACAGCGCGAACAGTACTTC.

V and J are TRBV11-2 and TRBJ1-5, with 9 bases lining up with TRBD1. The germline V gene encodes CDR1 SGHAT and CDR2 FQNNGV. The CDR3 runs to 15 residues. Trimming took 8 bases from V and 10 from J; bases not matched to a gene: 15. CDR3: CASAKTGGSGQPQHF. In DNA, the CDR3 is TGTGCCAGCGCCAAGACAGGGGGAAGTGGTCAACCCCAGCATTTT. Full variable domain (rest looked up from reference TRBV11-2 and TRBJ1-5): EAGVAQSPRYKIIEKRQSVAFWCNPISGHATLYWYQQILGQGPKLLIQFQNNGVVDDSQLPKDRFSAERLKGVDSTLKIQPAKLEDSAVYLCASAKTGGSGQPQHFGDGTRLSIL.

This clonotype was seen only a few times. This rearrangement joins TRBV5-6 to TRBJ2-7; no reliable D call. The CDR3 totals 12 residues. In germline, CDR1 is SGHDT, CDR2 YYEEEE. V gave up 2 bases and J gave up 7 bases, with 10 bases separating them. The CDR3 DNA sequence: TGTGCCAGCAGCTTACCAGCACGGGAGCAGTACTTC. It translates to CASSLPAREQYF.

The CDR3 sequence is CASSSTPGPTDTQYF. The CDR3 nucleotides read TGTGCCAGCAGTTCGACACCGGGACCCACAGATACGCAGTATTTT. V gene TRBV28 combines with J gene TRBJ2-3; D may correspond to TRBD1 or TRBD2 (5 bases each). The germline CDR1 and CDR2 sequences are MDHEN and SYDVKM. The V end was cut by 4 bases, the J end by 2 bases, with 13 bases between. The CDR3 runs to 15 residues.

The chain recombines TRBV20-1 with TRBJ1-1, with a possible D match to TRBD1 (5 bases). Trimming cost V 3 bases and J 1 base, with 12 bases left between them. The CDR3 is made up of 14 amino acids. Germline V lookup: CDR1 DFQATT, CDR2 SNEGSKA (reference sequence). CDR3 residues: CSARRGGANTEAFF. The DNA for the CDR3 is TGCAGTGCTAGGAGGGGTGGGGCGAACACTGAAGCTTTCTTT.

This rearrangement joins TRBV20-1 to TRBJ2-4; D is ambiguous. V lost 3 bases and J lost 1, with 13 bases in between. Germline V gene data show CDR1 as DFQATT and CDR2 as SNEGSKA (reference sequence). The CDR3 is 15 amino acids. The CDR3 nucleotides are TGCAGTGCTAGGAGGTCGGCAGCTGCCAAAAACATTCAGTACTTC. Protein sequence: CSARRSAAAKNIQYF.

Comment on this clonotype: One end of the junction is discordant with germline, which a read error may explain. The chain is built from TRBV25-1 and TRBJ2-2, with TRBD1 matching 9 bases. Germline CDR1 and CDR2: MGHDK and SYGVNS. The CDR3 runs 15 residues. CDR3 bases: TGTGCCAGCAGCTCCGGGACAGGGATGTCCGGGGGGCTGTTTTTT. Protein sequence: CASSSGTGMSGGLFF. The variable domain in full, with the rest retrieved from reference TRBV25-1 and TRBJ2-2, is EADIYQTPRYLVIGTGKKITLECSQTMGHDKMYWYQQDPGMELHLIHYSYGVNSTEKGDLSSESTVSRIRTEHFPLTLESARPSHTSQYLCASSSGTGMSGGLFFGEGSRLTVL.

This clonotype appeared a few times. V and J are TRBV2 and TRBJ1-6, with a weak D call TRBD1 (5 bases). CDR1 and CDR2 (germline): SNHLY, FYNNEI. This CDR3 contains 13 residues. Trimming took off 7 bases at V and 4 bases at J, with 8 bases between the two ends. CDR3 sequence (DNA): TGTGCCAGCAAGGACAAATATAATTCACCCCTCCACTTT. Residues: CASKDKYNSPLHF.

Of note for this clonotype: At one of its ends the junction is not consistent with the germline gene, which may arise from a read error. The chain has TRBV12-3 or TRBV12-4 and TRBJ1-2, with a tentative D call TRBD1 (6 bases). The CDR3 spans 14 residues. The CDR3 here is CASSPSQGLHGHTF. The DNA of the CDR3 is TGTGCCAGCAGTCCCAGCCAGGGGCTCCATGGCCACACCTTC.

This chain uses TRBV2 with TRBJ2-7; no definite D call. The germline V gene has CDR1 SNHLY and CDR2 FYNNEI. Deletions cut 4 bases from V and 2 bases from J, with 15 bases between. The CDR3 is 15 amino acids. The CDR3 bases are TGTGCCAGCAGTGCGAAAGCTATTGCCACCTACGAGCAGTACTTC. Translated: CASSAKAIATYEQYF.